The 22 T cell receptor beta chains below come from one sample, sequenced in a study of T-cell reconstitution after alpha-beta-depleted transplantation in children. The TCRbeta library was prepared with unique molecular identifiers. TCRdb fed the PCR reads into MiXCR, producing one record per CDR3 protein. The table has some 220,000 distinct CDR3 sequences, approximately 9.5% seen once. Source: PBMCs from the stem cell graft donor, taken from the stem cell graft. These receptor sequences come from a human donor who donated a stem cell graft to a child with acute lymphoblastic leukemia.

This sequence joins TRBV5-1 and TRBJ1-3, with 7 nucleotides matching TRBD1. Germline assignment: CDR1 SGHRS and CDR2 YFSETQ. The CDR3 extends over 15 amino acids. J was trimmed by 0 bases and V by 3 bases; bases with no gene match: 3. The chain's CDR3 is CASSSGQASGNTIYF. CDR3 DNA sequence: TGCGCCAGCAGCTCAGGACAGGCCTCTGGAAACACCATATATTTT.

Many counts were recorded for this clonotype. CDR3 protein: CASSFGAMGPQHF. CDR3 DNA: TGTGCCAGCAGTTTTGGGGCGATGGGGCCCCAGCATTTT. The chain is built from TRBV12-3 or TRBV12-4 and TRBJ1-5; possible D gene TRBD1, 5 bases. V lost 3 bases, J lost 9 bases, and 12 bases lay in between. The CDR3 has 13 residues.

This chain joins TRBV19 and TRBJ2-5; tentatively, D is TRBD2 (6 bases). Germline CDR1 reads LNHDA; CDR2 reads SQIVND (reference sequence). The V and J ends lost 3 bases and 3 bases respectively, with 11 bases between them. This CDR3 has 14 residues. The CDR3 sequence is CASSITRGKETQYF. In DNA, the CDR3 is TGTGCCAGTAGTATCACCCGCGGGAAAGAGACCCAGTACTTC.

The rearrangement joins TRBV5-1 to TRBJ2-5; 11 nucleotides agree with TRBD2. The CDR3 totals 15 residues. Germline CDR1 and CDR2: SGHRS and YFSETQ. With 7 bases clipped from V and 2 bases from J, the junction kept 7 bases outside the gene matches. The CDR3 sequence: CASAPTSGTQETQYF. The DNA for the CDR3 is TGCGCCAGCGCCCCGACTAGCGGGACTCAAGAGACCCAGTACTTC. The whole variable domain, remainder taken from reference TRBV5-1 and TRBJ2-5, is KAGVTQTPRYLIKTRGQQVTLSCSPISGHRSVSWYQQTPGQGLQFLFEYFSETQRNKGNFPGRFSGRQFSNSRSEMNVSTLELGDSALYLCASAPTSGTQETQYFGPGTRLLVL.

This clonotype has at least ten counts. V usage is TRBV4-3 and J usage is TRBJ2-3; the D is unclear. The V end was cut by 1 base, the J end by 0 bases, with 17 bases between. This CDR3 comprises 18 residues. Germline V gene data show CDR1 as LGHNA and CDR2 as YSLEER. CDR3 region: CASSQGGGSAFSTDTQYF. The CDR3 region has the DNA TGCGCCAGCAGCCAAGGTGGCGGAAGCGCCTTTAGCACAGATACGCAGTATTTT.

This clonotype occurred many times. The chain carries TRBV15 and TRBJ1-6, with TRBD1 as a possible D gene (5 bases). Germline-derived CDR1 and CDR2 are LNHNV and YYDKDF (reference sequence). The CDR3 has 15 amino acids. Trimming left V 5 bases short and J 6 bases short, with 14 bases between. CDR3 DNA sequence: TGTGCCACCAGCCCGAGGGGAGGCCTTAATTCACCCCTCCACTTT. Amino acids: CATSPRGGLNSPLHF.

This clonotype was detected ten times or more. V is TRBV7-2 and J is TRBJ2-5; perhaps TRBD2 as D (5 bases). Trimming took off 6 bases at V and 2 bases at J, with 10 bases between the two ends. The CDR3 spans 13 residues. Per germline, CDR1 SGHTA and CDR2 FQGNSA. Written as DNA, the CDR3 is TGTGCCAGCAGTAGAGGGCGACAAGAGACCCAGTACTTC. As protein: CASSRGRQETQYF.

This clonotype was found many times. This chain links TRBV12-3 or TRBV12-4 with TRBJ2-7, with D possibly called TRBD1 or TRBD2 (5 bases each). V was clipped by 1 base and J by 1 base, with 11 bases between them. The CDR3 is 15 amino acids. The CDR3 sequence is CASSLGGTGSYEQYF. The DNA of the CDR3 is TGTGCCAGCAGTTTAGGTGGGACGGGATCCTACGAGCAGTACTTC.

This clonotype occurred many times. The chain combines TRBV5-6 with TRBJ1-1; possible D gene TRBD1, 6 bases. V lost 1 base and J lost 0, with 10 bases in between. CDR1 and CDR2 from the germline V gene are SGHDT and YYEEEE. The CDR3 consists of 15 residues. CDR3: CASSLLGQLNTEAFF. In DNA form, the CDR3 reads TGTGCCAGCAGCTTGCTCGGACAGCTGAACACTGAAGCTTTCTTT.

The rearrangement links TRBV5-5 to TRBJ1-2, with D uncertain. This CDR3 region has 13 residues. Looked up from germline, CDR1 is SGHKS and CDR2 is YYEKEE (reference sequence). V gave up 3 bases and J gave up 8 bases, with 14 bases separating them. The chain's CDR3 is CASSSGISAGYTF. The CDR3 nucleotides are TGTGCCAGCAGCTCCGGTATATCTGCCGGCTACACCTTC. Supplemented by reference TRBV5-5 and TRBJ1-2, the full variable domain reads DAGVTQSPTHLIKTRGQQVTLRCSPISGHKSVSWYQQVLGQGPQFIFQYYEKEERGRGNFPDRFSARQFPNYSSELNVNALLLGDSALYLCASSSGISAGYTFGSGTRLTVV.

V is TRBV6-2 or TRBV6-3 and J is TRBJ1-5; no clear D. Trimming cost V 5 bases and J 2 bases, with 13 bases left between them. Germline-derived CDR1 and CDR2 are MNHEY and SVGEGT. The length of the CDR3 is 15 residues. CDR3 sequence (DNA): TGTGCCAGCAGTCCCGGGCCCCGAGGCAATCAGCCCCAGCATTTT. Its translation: CASSPGPRGNQPQHF.

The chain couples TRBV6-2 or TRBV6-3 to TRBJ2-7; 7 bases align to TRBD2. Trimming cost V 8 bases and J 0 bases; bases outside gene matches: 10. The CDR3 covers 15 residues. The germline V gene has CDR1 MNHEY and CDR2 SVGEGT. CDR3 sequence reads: CASHGSGDFSYEQYF. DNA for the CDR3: TGTGCCAGCCACGGGAGCGGGGACTTCTCCTACGAGCAGTACTTC.

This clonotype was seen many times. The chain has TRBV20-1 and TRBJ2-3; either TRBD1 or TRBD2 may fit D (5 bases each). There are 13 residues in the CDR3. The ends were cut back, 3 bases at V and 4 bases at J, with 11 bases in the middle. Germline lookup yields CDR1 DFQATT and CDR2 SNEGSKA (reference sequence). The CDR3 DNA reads TGCAGTGCTAGCCTTGAGGGGCCAGATACGCAGTATTTT. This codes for CSASLEGPDTQYF.

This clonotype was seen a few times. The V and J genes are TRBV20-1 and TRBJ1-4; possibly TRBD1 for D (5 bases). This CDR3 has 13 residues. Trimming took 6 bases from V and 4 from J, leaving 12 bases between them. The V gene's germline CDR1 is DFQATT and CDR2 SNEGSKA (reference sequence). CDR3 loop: CSAGGAGNEKLFF. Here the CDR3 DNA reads TGCAGTGCCGGCGGGGCGGGTAATGAAAAACTGTTTTTT.

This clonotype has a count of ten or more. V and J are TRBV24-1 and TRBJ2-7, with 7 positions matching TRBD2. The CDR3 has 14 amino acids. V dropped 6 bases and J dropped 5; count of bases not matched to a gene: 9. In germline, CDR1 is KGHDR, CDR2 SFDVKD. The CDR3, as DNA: TGTGCCACCAGTCTCCCGGGGAGGGACCACGAGCAGTACTTC. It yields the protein CATSLPGRDHEQYF.

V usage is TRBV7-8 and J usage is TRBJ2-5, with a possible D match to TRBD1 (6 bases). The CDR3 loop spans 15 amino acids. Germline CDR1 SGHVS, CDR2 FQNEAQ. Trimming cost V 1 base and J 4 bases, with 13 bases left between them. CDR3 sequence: CASSLGQGYRETQYF. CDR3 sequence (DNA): TGTGCCAGCAGCTTAGGGCAGGGGTATCGAGAGACCCAGTACTTC.

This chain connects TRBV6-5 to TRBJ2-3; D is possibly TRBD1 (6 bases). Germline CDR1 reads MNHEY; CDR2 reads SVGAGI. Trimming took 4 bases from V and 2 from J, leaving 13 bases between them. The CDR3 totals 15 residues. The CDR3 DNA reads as TGTGCCAGCAGTTCCCGAGGGGGTTCCACAGATACGCAGTATTTT. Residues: CASSSRGGSTDTQYF.

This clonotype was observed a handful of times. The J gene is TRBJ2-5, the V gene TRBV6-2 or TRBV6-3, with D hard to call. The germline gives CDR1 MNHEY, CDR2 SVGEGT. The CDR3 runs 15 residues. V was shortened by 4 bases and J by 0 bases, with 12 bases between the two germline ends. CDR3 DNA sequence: TGTGCCAGCAGTTCCCTACCGGGTGACCAAGAGACCCAGTACTTC. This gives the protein CASSSLPGDQETQYF.

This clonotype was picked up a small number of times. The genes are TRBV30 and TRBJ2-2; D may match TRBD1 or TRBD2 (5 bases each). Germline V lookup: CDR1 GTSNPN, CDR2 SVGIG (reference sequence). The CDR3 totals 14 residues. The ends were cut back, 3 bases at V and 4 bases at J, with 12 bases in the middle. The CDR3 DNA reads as TGTGCCTGGAGCCTGGGACCCGCCACCGGGGAGCTGTTTTTT. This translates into CAWSLGPATGELFF.

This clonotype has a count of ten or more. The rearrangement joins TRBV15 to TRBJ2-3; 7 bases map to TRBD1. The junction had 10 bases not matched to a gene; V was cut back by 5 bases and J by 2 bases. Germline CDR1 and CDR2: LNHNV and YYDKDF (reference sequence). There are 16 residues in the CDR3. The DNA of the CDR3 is TGTGCCACCAGCCTACCCGGGACAGAAATCACAGATACGCAGTATTTT. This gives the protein CATSLPGTEITDTQYF.

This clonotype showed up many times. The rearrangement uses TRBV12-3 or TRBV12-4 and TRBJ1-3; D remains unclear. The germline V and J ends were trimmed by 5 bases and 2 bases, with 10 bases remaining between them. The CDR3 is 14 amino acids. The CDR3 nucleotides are TGTGCCAGCAGTCCCCGCGGTCCTGGAAACACCATATATTTT. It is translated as CASSPRGPGNTIYF.

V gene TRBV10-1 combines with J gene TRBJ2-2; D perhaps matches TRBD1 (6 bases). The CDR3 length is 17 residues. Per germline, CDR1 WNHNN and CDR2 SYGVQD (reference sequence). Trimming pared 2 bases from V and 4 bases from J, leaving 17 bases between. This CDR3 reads CASSEVSGGLSTGELFF. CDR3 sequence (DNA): TGCGCCAGCAGTGAGGTTTCTGGGGGCTTAAGCACCGGGGAGCTGTTTTTT.